These 25 T cell receptor beta chains originate from one sample sequenced in a study of blood T cell repertoires in COVID-19. Using immunoSEQ multiplex PCR, the repertoire was profiled, and TCRdb retains in-frame clones only, with some absent. The data show 150,000 to 250,000 clones, with 90% to 95% seen just once and about 0.8% held by the top ten. The sample consisted of peripheral blood. The receptors shown here come from a man aged 25-45 years with COVID-19, enrolled during active disease.

This chain links TRBV3-1 (or the pseudogene TRBV3-2) with TRBJ1-5; D perhaps matches TRBD1 (5 bases). The germline V gene encodes CDR1 LGHDT and CDR2 YNNKEL (reference sequence). The V gene lost 5 bases and the J gene lost 2 bases, with 13 bases spanning the gap. The length of the CDR3 is 15 residues. The CDR3: CASSSQALGNQPQHF. Here the CDR3 DNA reads TGTGCCAGCAGCTCACAGGCTCTTGGCAATCAGCCCCAGCATTTT.

The gene calls are TRBV6-6 and TRBJ1-6; TRBD1 agrees at 9 bases. Germline V gene lookup returns CDR1 MNHNY and CDR2 SVGAGI (reference sequence). V trimming: 4 bases; J trimming: 3 bases; junction bases outside the gene matches: 4. The CDR3 spans 16 residues. CDR3 DNA: TGTGCCAGCAGTTCCAGACAGGGGGACTATAATTCACCCCTCCACTTT. This encodes CASSSRQGDYNSPLHF.

This sequence joins TRBV19 and TRBJ2-1; 10 bases align to TRBD1. This CDR3 region has 15 residues. Trimming removed 5 bases from V and 2 bases from J; junction bases left unmatched: 3. Germline V lookup: CDR1 LNHDA, CDR2 SQIVND (reference sequence). Here the CDR3 reads CASSVDRGTYNEQFF. The CDR3 nucleotides are TGTGCCAGTAGTGTGGACAGGGGGACCTACAATGAGCAGTTCTTC.

This chain joins TRBV12-3 or TRBV12-4 and TRBJ1-1; tentatively, D is TRBD1 (5 bases). V gave up 5 bases and J gave up 4 bases, with 11 bases separating them. CDR3 length: 13 amino acids. CDR3 protein: CASSPEDSTEAFF. DNA for the CDR3: TGTGCCAGCAGTCCAGAAGACAGCACTGAAGCTTTCTTT.

This chain uses TRBV18 with TRBJ2-5; 12 nucleotides match TRBD2. CDR3 size: 15 residues. Unmatched junction bases numbered 1, after V lost 3 bases and J lost 2 bases. Germline values: CDR1 KGHSH, CDR2 LQKENI. CDR3 nucleotide sequence: TGTGCCAGCTCACCGGGACTAGCGGGTCAAGAGACCCAGTACTTC. Protein: CASSPGLAGQETQYF. The full variable domain, rest sourced from reference TRBV18 and TRBJ2-5, is NAGVMQNPRHLVRRRGQEARLRCSPMKGHSHVYWYRQLPEEGLKFMVYLQKENIIDESGMPKERFSAEFPKEGPSILRIQQVVRGDSAAYFCASSPGLAGQETQYFGPGTRLLVL.

The CDR3 loop reads CSVEQGYGYTF. The CDR3 coding sequence is TGCAGCGTTGAACAGGGGTATGGCTACACCTTC. The rearrangement uses TRBV29-1 and TRBJ1-2; possibly TRBD1 for D (6 bases). Germline V gene sequence: CDR1 SQVTM, CDR2 ANQGSEA. V was shortened by 2 bases and J by 5 bases, with 6 bases between the two germline ends. The CDR3 contains 11 residues.

The chain is built from TRBV7-9 and TRBJ2-5; D not certain. The CDR3 totals 11 residues. The germline CDR1 and CDR2 sequences are SEHNR and FQNEAQ (reference sequence). Trimming took 5 bases from V and 6 from J, leaving 7 bases between them. CDR3 DNA sequence: TGTGCCAGCAGCCCCCAGAAGACCCAGTACTTC. Translation gives CASSPQKTQYF.

The chain is built from TRBV6-5 and TRBJ2-1; D may be TRBD1 (6 bases). This CDR3 comprises 15 residues. The V gene's germline CDR1 is MNHEY and CDR2 SVGAGI. V lost 7 bases to trimming and J lost 0 bases, with 13 bases between them. The CDR3 DNA follows: TGTGCCAGCATGTCGGACAGAAGCTCCTACAATGAGCAGTTCTTC. Residues: CASMSDRSSYNEQFF.

The genes are TRBV19 and TRBJ2-5; the match to TRBD2 covers 13 bases. Germline V gene lookup returns CDR1 LNHDA and CDR2 SQIVND (reference sequence). After removal of 2 bases from V and 3 bases from J, the junction contained 3 bases not matched to a gene. The CDR3 consists of 16 residues. The CDR3 here is CASSITSGGVEETQYF. The CDR3 region has the DNA TGTGCCAGTAGTATAACTAGCGGGGGGGTAGAAGAGACCCAGTACTTC.

The V call is TRBV7-6, the J call TRBJ2-7; 13 bases match TRBD2. CDR3 length equals 16 residues. Unmatched junction bases numbered 4, after V lost 5 bases and J lost 0 bases. Germline V gene data show CDR1 as SGHVS and CDR2 as FNYEAQ. In DNA form, the CDR3 reads TGTGCCAGCAGCCAAGGACTAGCGGGAGTCTCCTACGAGCAGTACTTC. Translated, it gives CASSQGLAGVSYEQYF.

The chain links TRBV7-9 to TRBJ1-6, with TRBD1 matching over 10 bases. The germline CDR1 and CDR2 sequences are SEHNR and FQNEAQ (reference sequence). The CDR3 totals 16 residues. V was pared by 5 bases and J by 5 bases, with 6 bases of the junction left unmatched. The CDR3 DNA is TGTGCCAGCAGCCTTGGGACAGGGGATCATAATTCACCCCTCCACTTT. This gives the protein CASSLGTGDHNSPLHF.

The chain recombines TRBV6-6 with TRBJ2-1, with unresolved D. Trimming removed 0 bases at V and 8 bases at J, with 14 bases between. The CDR3 length is 15 residues. Germline loops: CDR1 MNHNY, CDR2 SVGAGI (reference sequence). The CDR3 nucleotides read TGTGCCAGCAGTTACTCCCTACCCCCGCAGGATGAGCAGTTCTTC. Translated: CASSYSLPPQDEQFF.

V usage is TRBV19 and J usage is TRBJ2-5; 8 positions match TRBD1. Germline V gene lookup returns CDR1 LNHDA and CDR2 SQIVND (reference sequence). This CDR3 region has 16 residues. Trimming cost V 5 bases and J 5 bases; bases outside gene matches: 13. CDR3 sequence reads: CASSLRPLTGVETQYF. The CDR3 DNA sequence: TGTGCCAGTAGTTTAAGGCCCTTGACAGGGGTGGAGACCCAGTACTTC.

This chain links TRBV11-2 with TRBJ1-3; D is possibly TRBD1 (5 bases). The germline gives CDR1 SGHAT, CDR2 FQNNGV. V lost 4 bases and J 1 base, leaving 11 bases between the germline ends. The length of the CDR3 is 15 residues. The CDR3 here is CASSYLQGSGNTIYF. The CDR3, as DNA: TGTGCCAGCAGCTACCTTCAGGGTTCTGGAAACACCATATATTTT.

CDR3 amino acids: CASSTGTEHTGELFF. The CDR3 region has the DNA TGTGCCAGCAGCACCGGGACAGAGCACACCGGGGAGCTGTTTTTT. The V and J genes are TRBV7-9 and TRBJ2-2; 7 bases agree with TRBD1. Germline V lookup: CDR1 SEHNR, CDR2 FQNEAQ (reference sequence). The V gene end was trimmed by 5 bases and the J gene end by 3 bases; junction bases not matched to a gene: 6. CDR3 length equals 15 residues. The full variable domain, in which reference TRBV7-9 and TRBJ2-2 provide the parts outside the CDR3, is DTGVSQNPRHKITKRGQNVTFRCDPISEHNRLYWYRQTLGQGPEFLTYFQNEAQLEKSRLLSDRFSAERPKGSFSTLEIQRTEQGDSAMYLCASSTGTEHTGELFFGEGSRLTVL.

This chain uses TRBV29-1 with TRBJ2-3; D possibly corresponds to TRBD1 (7 bases). CDR1 and CDR2 from the germline V gene are SQVTM and ANQGSEA. Trimming cost V 4 bases and J 2 bases, with 16 bases left between them. The CDR3 is 15 amino acids. The CDR3 sequence is CSVVSSGGTTDTQYF. In DNA form, the CDR3 reads TGCAGCGTTGTTTCCTCAGGGGGGACCACAGATACGCAGTATTTT.

The V and J genes are TRBV7-6 and TRBJ2-7; D perhaps matches TRBD1 (6 bases). Trimming shortened V by 5 bases and J by 1 base, and 15 bases separated the two germline ends. The CDR3 runs 15 residues. Germline assignment: CDR1 SGHVS and CDR2 FNYEAQ. This CDR3 is CASSASPGHSYEQYF. DNA of the CDR3: TGTGCCAGCAGCGCTTCGCCGGGACATTCCTACGAGCAGTACTTC.

The CDR3 loop is CASGLDVDSLNSNQPQHF. Written as DNA, the CDR3 is TGTGCTAGTGGTTTGGACGTAGACAGCTTAAATAGCAATCAGCCCCAGCATTTT. This rearrangement joins TRBV12-5 to TRBJ1-5; TRBD1 is a possible D gene (5 bases). Germline V CDR1 and CDR2: LGHNT, FRNRAP. Trimming stripped 1 base from V and 0 bases from J, with 16 bases between. The CDR3 runs to 18 residues.

V gene TRBV5-1 combines with J gene TRBJ2-7; 11 bases are shared with TRBD2. Trimming removed 0 bases from V and 1 base from J; junction bases left unmatched: 0. CDR1 and CDR2 (germline): SGHRS, YFSETQ. The CDR3 sequence is 15 residues long. The DNA of the CDR3 is TGCGCCAGCAGCTTGGGACTAGCGGGGTCCTACGAGCAGTACTTC. Amino acids: CASSLGLAGSYEQYF.

This sequence joins TRBV5-1 and TRBJ1-1, with 8 bases aligning to TRBD1. Trimming cost V 4 bases and J 11 bases; bases outside gene matches: 7. From germline, CDR1 is SGHRS and CDR2 YFSETQ. The CDR3 extends over 12 amino acids. The CDR3 nucleotides are TGCGCCAGCAGCGTGGACAGGGAGTTGGCTTTCTTT. Amino acids: CASSVDRELAFF.

V is TRBV6-5 and J is TRBJ1-2, with 7 nucleotides matching TRBD1. Germline V gene data show CDR1 as MNHEY and CDR2 as SVGAGI. Trimming took 6 bases from V and 0 from J; bases not matched to a gene: 7. The CDR3 is 15 amino acids. The CDR3 sequence is CASRDMGQTNYGYTF. The CDR3 DNA reads TGTGCCAGCAGGGATATGGGACAGACTAACTATGGCTACACCTTC.

The chain combines TRBV4-1 with TRBJ2-3; no firm D call. The ends were cut back, 1 base at V and 1 base at J, with 15 bases in the middle. Germline lookup yields CDR1 MGHRA and CDR2 YSYEKL. This CDR3 spans 17 amino acids. DNA for the CDR3: TGCGCCAGCAGCCAAGTCGATATTCGTCGGGGCACAGATACGCAGTATTTT. Its protein is CASSQVDIRRGTDTQYF.

The V and J genes are TRBV5-1 and TRBJ2-1; no clear D. Trimming took 3 bases from V and 11 from J, leaving 9 bases between them. Germline V gene sequence: CDR1 SGHRS, CDR2 YFSETQ. The CDR3 is 11 residues long. CDR3 coding DNA: TGCGCCAGCAGCTCAGATAATAAGCAGTTCTTC. The encoded protein is CASSSDNKQFF. Together with reference TRBV5-1 and TRBJ2-1, the CDR3 gives the full variable domain: KAGVTQTPRYLIKTRGQQVTLSCSPISGHRSVSWYQQTPGQGLQFLFEYFSETQRNKGNFPGRFSGRQFSNSRSEMNVSTLELGDSALYLCASSSDNKQFFGPGTRLTVL.

The V gene is TRBV27, the J gene TRBJ1-1; 7 positions match TRBD1. Germline V gives CDR1 MNHEY, CDR2 SMNVEV (reference sequence). After removal of 5 bases from V and 7 bases from J, the junction contained 13 bases not matched to a gene. The CDR3 is 15 amino acids. CDR3 residues: CASSTRQGRGVEAFF. The CDR3, as DNA: TGTGCCAGCAGTACCAGACAGGGTAGGGGGGTTGAAGCTTTCTTT.

This chain uses TRBV29-1 with TRBJ1-5; no clear D gene. Germline assignment: CDR1 SQVTM and CDR2 ANQGSEA. The CDR3 runs 13 residues. Trimming cost V 1 base and J 4 bases, with 8 bases left between them. For the CDR3, the DNA is TGCAGCGTTGAAGTTGGAGGGAATCAGCCCCAGCATTTT. Its translation is CSVEVGGNQPQHF.